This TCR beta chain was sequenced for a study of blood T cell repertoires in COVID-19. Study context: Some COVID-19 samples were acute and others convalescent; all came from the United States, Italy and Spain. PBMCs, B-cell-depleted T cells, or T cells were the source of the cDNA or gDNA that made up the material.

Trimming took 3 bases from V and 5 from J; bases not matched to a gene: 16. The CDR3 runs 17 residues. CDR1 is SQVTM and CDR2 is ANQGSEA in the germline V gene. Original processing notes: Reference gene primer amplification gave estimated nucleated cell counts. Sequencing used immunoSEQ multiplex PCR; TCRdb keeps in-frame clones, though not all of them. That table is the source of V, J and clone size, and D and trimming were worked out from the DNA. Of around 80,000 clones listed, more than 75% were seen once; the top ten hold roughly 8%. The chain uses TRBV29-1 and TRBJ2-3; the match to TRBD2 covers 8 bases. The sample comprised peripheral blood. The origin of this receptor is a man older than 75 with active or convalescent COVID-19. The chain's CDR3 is CSVERAGGPFLVDTQYF. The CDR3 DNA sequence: TGCAGCGTTGAGAGGGCGGGGGGTCCGTTTCTGGTAGATACGCAGTATTTT.